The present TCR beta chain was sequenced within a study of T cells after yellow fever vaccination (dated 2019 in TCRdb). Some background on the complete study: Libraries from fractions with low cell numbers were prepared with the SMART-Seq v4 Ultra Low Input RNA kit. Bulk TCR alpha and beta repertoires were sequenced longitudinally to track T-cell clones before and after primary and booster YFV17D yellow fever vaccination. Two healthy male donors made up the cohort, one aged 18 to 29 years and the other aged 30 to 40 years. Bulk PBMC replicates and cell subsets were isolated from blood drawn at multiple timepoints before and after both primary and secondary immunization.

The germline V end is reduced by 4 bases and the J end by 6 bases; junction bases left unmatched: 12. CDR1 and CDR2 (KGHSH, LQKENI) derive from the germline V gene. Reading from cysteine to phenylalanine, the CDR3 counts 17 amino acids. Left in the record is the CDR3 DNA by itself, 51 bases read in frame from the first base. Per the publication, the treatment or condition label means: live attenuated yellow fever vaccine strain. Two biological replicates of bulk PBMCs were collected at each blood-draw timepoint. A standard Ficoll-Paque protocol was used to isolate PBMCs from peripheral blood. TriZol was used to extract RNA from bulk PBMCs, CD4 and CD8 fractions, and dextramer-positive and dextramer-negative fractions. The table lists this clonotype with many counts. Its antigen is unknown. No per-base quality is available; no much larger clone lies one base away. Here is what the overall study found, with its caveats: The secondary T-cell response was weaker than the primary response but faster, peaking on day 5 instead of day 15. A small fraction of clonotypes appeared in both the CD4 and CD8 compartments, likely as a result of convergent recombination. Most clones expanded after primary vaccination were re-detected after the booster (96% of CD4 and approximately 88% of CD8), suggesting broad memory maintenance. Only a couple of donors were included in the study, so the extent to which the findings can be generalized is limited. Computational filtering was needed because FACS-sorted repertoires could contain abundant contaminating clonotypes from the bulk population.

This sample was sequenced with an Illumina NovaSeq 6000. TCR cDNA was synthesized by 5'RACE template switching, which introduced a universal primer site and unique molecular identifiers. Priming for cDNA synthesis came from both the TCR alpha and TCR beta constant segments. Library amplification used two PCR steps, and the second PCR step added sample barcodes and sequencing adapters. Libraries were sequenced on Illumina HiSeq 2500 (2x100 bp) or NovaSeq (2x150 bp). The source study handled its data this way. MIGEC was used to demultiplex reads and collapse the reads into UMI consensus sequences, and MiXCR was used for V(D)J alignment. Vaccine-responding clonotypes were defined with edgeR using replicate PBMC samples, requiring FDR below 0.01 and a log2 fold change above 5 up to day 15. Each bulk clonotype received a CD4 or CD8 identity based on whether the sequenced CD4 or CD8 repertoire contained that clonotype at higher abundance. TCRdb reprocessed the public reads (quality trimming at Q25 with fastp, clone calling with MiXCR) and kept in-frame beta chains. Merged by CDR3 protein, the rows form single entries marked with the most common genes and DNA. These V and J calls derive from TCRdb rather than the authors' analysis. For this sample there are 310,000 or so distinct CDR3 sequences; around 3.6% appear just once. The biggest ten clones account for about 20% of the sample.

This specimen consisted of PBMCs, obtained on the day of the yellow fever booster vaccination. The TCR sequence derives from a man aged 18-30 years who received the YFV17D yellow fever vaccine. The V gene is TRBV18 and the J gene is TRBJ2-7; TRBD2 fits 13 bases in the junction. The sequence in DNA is TGTGCCAGCTCACATACTAGCGGGGGGGAAAGCCCCAGCGAGCAGTACTTC. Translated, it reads CASSHTSGGESPSEQYF.